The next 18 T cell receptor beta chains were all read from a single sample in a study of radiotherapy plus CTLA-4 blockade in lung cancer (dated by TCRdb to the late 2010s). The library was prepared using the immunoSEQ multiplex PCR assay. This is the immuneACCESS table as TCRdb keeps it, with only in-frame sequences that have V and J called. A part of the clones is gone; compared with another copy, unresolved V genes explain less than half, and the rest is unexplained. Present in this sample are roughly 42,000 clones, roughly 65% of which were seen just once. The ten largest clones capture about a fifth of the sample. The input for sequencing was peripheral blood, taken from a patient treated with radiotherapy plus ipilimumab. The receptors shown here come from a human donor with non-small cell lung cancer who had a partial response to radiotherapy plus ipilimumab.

The DNA of the CDR3 is TGTGCCAGCAGTTTCTTAGCGGGGGGGAGCACAGATACGCAGTATTTT. Translated, it gives CASSFLAGGSTDTQYF. V usage is TRBV27 and J usage is TRBJ2-3; 11 bases match TRBD2. Germline V gene sequence: CDR1 MNHEY, CDR2 SMNVEV (reference sequence). V was pared by 3 bases and J by 0 bases, with 2 bases of the junction left unmatched. CDR3 length: 16 amino acids.

CDR3 DNA sequence: TGTGCCAGTAGTAGGGGACTAGCGGGAGCTGGAGGGGCCAACGTCCTGACTTTC. It encodes CASSRGLAGAGGANVLTF. The chain combines TRBV19 with TRBJ2-6; TRBD2 aligns across 14 bases. Germline loops: CDR1 LNHDA, CDR2 SQIVND (reference sequence). This CDR3 comprises 18 residues. V lost 4 bases and J lost 4; bases outside the gene matches: 6.

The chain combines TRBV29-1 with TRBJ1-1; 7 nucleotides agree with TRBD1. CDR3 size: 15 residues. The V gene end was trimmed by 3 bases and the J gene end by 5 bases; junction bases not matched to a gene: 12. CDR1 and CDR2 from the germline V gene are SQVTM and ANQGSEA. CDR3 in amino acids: CSVEGDGRGTTEAFF. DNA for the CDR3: TGCAGCGTTGAGGGTGACGGCAGGGGGACAACTGAAGCTTTCTTT.

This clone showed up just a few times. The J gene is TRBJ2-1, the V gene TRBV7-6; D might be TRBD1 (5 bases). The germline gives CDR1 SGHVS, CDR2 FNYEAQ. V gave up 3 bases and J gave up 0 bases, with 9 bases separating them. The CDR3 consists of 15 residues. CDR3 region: CASSLGQISYNEQFF. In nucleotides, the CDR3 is TGTGCCAGCAGCTTGGGGCAAATCTCCTACAATGAGCAGTTCTTC.

CDR3 sequence: CASSYSGQVNTEAFF. The DNA of the CDR3 is TGTGCCAGCAGTTACTCGGGACAGGTGAACACTGAAGCTTTCTTT. The chain recombines TRBV6-5 with TRBJ1-1; 8 bases align to TRBD1. The CDR3 covers 15 residues. Trimming took 0 bases from V and 0 from J; bases not matched to a gene: 0. Germline lookup yields CDR1 MNHEY and CDR2 SVGAGI.

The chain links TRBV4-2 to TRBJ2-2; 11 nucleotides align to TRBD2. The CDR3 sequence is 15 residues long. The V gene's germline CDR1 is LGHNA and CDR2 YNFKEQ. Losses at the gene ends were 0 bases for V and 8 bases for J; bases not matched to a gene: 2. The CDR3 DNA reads TGTGCCAGCAGCCAAGAGAGGACTAGCGGGGGGGAGCTGTTTTTT. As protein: CASSQERTSGGELFF.

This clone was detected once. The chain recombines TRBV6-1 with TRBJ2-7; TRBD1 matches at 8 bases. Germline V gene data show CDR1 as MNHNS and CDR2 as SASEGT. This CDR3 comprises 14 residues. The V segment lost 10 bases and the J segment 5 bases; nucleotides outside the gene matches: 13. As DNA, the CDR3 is TGTGCCACCAGAGACAGGGGATTTAACCACGAGCAGTACTTC. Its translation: CATRDRGFNHEQYF.

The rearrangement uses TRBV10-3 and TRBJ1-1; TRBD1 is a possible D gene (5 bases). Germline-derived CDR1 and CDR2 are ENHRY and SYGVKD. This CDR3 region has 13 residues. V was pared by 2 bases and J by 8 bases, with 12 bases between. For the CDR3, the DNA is TGTGCCATCAGTGAGAGACAGTTTTCGGAAGCTTTCTTT. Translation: CAISERQFSEAFF.

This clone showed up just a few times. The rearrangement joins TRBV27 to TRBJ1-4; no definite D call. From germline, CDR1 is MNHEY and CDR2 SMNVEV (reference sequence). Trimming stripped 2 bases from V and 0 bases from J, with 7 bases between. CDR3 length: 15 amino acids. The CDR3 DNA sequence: TGTGCCAGCAGTTTACAGGTTTCAACTAATGAAAAACTGTTTTTT. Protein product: CASSLQVSTNEKLFF.

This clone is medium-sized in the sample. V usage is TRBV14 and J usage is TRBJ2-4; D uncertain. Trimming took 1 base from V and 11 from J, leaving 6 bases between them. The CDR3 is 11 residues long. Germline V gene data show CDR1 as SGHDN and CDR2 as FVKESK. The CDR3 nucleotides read TGTGCCAGCAGCCAAGGTTTAGTTCAGTACTTC. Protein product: CASSQGLVQYF.

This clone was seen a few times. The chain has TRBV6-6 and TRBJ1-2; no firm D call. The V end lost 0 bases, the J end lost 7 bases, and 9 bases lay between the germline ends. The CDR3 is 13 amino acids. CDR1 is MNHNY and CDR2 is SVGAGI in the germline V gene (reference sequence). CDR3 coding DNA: TGTGCCAGCAGTTACTCTAGGGAGAGTGGCTACACCTTC. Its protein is CASSYSRESGYTF.

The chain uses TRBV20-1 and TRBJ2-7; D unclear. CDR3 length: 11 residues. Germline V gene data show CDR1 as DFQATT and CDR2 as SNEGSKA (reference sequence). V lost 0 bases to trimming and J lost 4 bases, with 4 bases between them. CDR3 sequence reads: CSARDNYEQYF. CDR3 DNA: TGCAGTGCTAGAGATAATTACGAGCAGTACTTC.

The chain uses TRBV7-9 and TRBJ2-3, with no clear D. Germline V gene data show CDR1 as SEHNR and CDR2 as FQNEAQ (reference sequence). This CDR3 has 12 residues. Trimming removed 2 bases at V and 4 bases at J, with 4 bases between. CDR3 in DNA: TGTGCCAGCAGCTTACACTCAGATACGCAGTATTTT. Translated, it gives CASSLHSDTQYF.

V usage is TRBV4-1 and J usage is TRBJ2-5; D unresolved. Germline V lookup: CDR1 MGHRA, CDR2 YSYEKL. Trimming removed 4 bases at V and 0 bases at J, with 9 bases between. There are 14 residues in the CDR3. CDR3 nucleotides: TGCGCCAGCAGCCCCCGAGACAACCAAGAGACCCAGTACTTC. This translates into CASSPRDNQETQYF.

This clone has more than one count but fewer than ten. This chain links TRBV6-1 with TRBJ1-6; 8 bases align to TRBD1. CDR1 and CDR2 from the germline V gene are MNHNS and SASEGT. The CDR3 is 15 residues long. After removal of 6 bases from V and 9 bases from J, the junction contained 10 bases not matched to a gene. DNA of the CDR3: TGTGCCAGCAGAACTCAGGGGGCCCTAGGTTCACCCCTCCACTTT. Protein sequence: CASRTQGALGSPLHF.

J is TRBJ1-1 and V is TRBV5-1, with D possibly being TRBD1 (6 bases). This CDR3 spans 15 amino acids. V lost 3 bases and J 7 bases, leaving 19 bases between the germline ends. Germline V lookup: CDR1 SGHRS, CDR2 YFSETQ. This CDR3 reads CASSWGTRGANEAFF. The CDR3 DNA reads TGCGCCAGCAGCTGGGGGACTCGGGGGGCCAATGAAGCTTTCTTT.

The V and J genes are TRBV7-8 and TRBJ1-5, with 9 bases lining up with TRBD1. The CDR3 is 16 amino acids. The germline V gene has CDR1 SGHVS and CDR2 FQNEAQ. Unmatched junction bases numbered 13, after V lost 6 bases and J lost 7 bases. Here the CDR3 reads CASRKSRDRDGQPQHF. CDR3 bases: TGTGCCAGCAGGAAGAGCCGGGACAGGGATGGGCAGCCCCAGCATTTT.

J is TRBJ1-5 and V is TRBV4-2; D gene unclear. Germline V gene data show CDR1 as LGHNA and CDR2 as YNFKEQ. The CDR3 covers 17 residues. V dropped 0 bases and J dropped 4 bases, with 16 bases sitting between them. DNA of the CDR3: TGTGCCAGCAGCCAAGATCTGTGGGGTTCGGGGAATCAGCCCCAGCATTTT. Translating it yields CASSQDLWGSGNQPQHF.